Presented here are 28 T cell receptor beta chains from one specimen sequenced in a study of T cells in narcolepsy. Assay used: immunoSEQ multiplex PCR; TCRdb lists only in-frame clones, some missing. Here the sample spans about 40,000 clones, about 87% being singletons. The sample comprised CD45RA- memory CD4+ T cells from PBMCs. The receptors derive from a human donor with narcolepsy.

This chain joins TRBV9 and TRBJ1-4, with D unclear. The CDR3 sequence is 14 residues long. The germline V and J ends were trimmed by 0 bases and 6 bases, with 9 bases remaining between them. Looked up from germline, CDR1 is SGDLS and CDR2 is YYNGEE. CDR3 sequence reads: CASSVEPGYEKLFF. For the CDR3, the DNA is TGTGCCAGCAGCGTAGAGCCCGGGTATGAAAAACTGTTTTTT.

V usage is TRBV30 and J usage is TRBJ1-6; a possible D gene is TRBD1 (6 bases). Trimming left V 1 base short and J 8 bases short, with 18 bases between. This CDR3 spans 16 amino acids. CDR1 and CDR2 (germline): GTSNPN, SVGIG (reference sequence). The CDR3 protein is CAWSAFMGGAHSPLHF. The CDR3 bases are TGTGCCTGGAGTGCCTTTATGGGGGGCGCGCATTCACCCCTCCACTTT.

The CDR3 loop reads CASSERTNQPQHF. CDR3 nucleotides: TGTGCCAGCAGTGAACGCACCAATCAGCCCCAGCATTTT. The V and J genes are TRBV6-1 and TRBJ1-5; D is unclear. Germline CDR1 is MNHNS and CDR2 is SASEGT. The CDR3 covers 13 residues. With 2 bases removed from V and 3 bases from J, the gap between germline ends came to 5 bases.

This clone was seen once. V and J are TRBV7-9 and TRBJ2-7; 9 bases agree with TRBD2. Germline V gene data show CDR1 as SEHNR and CDR2 as FQNEAQ (reference sequence). This CDR3 contains 16 residues. Trimming took 7 bases from V and 6 from J; bases not matched to a gene: 16. The CDR3: CASTPSGRGGVAEQYF. CDR3 DNA: TGTGCCAGCACCCCCTCGGGGCGGGGGGGCGTAGCCGAGCAGTACTTC.

CDR3 loop: CASSPAGTSGSGEQFF. In DNA, the CDR3 is TGTGCCAGCTCACCGGCCGGGACTAGCGGGTCGGGAGAGCAGTTCTTC. V gene TRBV18 combines with J gene TRBJ2-1; 12 bases match TRBD2. Trimming removed 3 bases from V and 10 bases from J; junction bases left unmatched: 10. The CDR3 has 16 residues. Germline loops: CDR1 KGHSH, CDR2 LQKENI.

The rearrangement joins TRBV30 to TRBJ2-1; 11 bases align to TRBD1. This CDR3 is 16 amino acids long. Trimming removed 7 bases from V and 8 bases from J; junction bases left unmatched: 16. Germline CDR1 and CDR2: GTSNPN and SVGIG (reference sequence). The CDR3 region is CAYSGTGGWVQDEQFF. CDR3 nucleotide sequence: TGTGCCTACTCTGGGACAGGGGGTTGGGTACAGGATGAGCAGTTCTTC.

A single count supports this clone. The genes are TRBV7-3 and TRBJ2-2, with 12 bases aligning to TRBD2. The CDR3 totals 18 residues. Germline CDR1 and CDR2: SGHTA and FQGTGA. The V gene end was trimmed by 3 bases and the J gene end by 6 bases; junction bases not matched to a gene: 11. In DNA form, the CDR3 reads TGTGCCAGCAGCTTGGCGCGACTAGCGGGGGATATCGCCGGGGAGCTGTTTTTT. Its translation: CASSLARLAGDIAGELFF.

This chain uses TRBV4-1 with TRBJ2-3, with 14 bases that match TRBD2. With 1 base clipped from V and 2 bases from J, the junction kept 11 bases outside the gene matches. Germline assignment: CDR1 MGHRA and CDR2 YSYEKL. The CDR3 has 20 amino acids. The CDR3 region has the DNA TGCGCCAGCAGCCAAGCGGCCGGGACTAGCGGGGGTACCAACACAGATACGCAGTATTTT. Protein: CASSQAAGTSGGTNTDTQYF.

This chain joins TRBV27 and TRBJ1-6, with 10 bases identical to TRBD1. V trimming: 5 bases; J trimming: 7 bases; junction bases outside the gene matches: 5. This CDR3 comprises 15 residues. CDR1 is MNHEY and CDR2 is SMNVEV in the germline V gene (reference sequence). In nucleotides, the CDR3 is TGTGCCAGCAGTGCCGACAGGGGGCTCAATTCACCCCTCCACTTT. It yields the protein CASSADRGLNSPLHF.

The chain has TRBV7-2 and TRBJ2-3; no definite D call. CDR3 length: 15 amino acids. Germline V gene sequence: CDR1 SGHTA, CDR2 FQGNSA. With 4 bases removed from V and 4 bases from J, the gap between germline ends came to 15 bases. Here the CDR3 DNA reads TGTGCCAGCAGCTGGAAATCGGCAGGCCCAGATACGCAGTATTTT. This codes for CASSWKSAGPDTQYF.

This rearrangement joins TRBV7-9 to TRBJ1-2, with D tentatively TRBD1 (5 bases). The CDR3 extends over 14 amino acids. Per the germline V gene, CDR1 is SEHNR and CDR2 is FQNEAQ (reference sequence). Deletions cut 0 bases from V and 3 bases from J, with 8 bases between. CDR3 DNA sequence: TGTGCCAGCAGCTTAGCAGGGGTGGACTATGGCTACACCTTC. It specifies CASSLAGVDYGYTF.

The chain has TRBV14 and TRBJ2-7, with D tentatively TRBD1 (5 bases). Germline V gene sequence: CDR1 SGHDN, CDR2 FVKESK. V was shortened by 1 base and J by 8 bases, with 12 bases between the two germline ends. The CDR3 extends over 13 amino acids. The CDR3 bases are TGTGCCAGCAGCCAAGCCCCGACAGCGAAGCAGTACTTC. Translating it yields CASSQAPTAKQYF. The full variable domain, rest sourced from reference TRBV14 and TRBJ2-7, is EAGVTQFPSHSVIEKGQTVTLRCDPISGHDNLYWYRRVMGKEIKFLLHFVKESKQDESGMPNNRFLAERTGGTYSTLKVQPAELEDSGVYFCASSQAPTAKQYFGPGTRLTVT.

V usage is TRBV4-3 and J usage is TRBJ1-2, with 10 bases that match TRBD1. This CDR3 spans 15 amino acids. The junction had 7 bases not matched to a gene; V was cut back by 1 base and J by 8 bases. Germline values: CDR1 LGHNA, CDR2 YSLEER. The DNA for the CDR3 is TGCGCCAGCAGCCAAGCTTCCGGGACAGGGGTAGGCTACACCTTC. Translated: CASSQASGTGVGYTF.

CDR3 residues: CASSSGSRNSQYF. The CDR3 DNA follows: TGTGCCAGCAGCTCCGGGTCAAGAAATTCGCAGTATTTT. This chain joins TRBV7-7 and TRBJ2-3; no reliable D call. The V and J ends lost 4 bases and 10 bases respectively, with 15 bases between them. The CDR3 spans 13 residues. Germline loops: CDR1 SSHAT, CDR2 FNYEAQ (reference sequence).

The J gene is TRBJ2-5, the V gene TRBV6-5, with D possibly TRBD2 on 5 matching bases. This CDR3 comprises 13 residues. Trimming took off 2 bases at V and 1 base at J, with 5 bases between the two ends. From germline, CDR1 is MNHEY and CDR2 SVGAGI. The CDR3 protein is CASSYGLQETQYF. The CDR3 region has the DNA TGTGCCAGCAGTTACGGACTCCAAGAGACCCAGTACTTC.

CDR3 region: CASSPLNTEAFF. The CDR3 region has the DNA TGTGCCAGCTCACCTTTGAACACTGAAGCTTTCTTT. The chain is built from TRBV18 and TRBJ1-1; D ambiguous. The CDR3 length is 12 residues. CDR1 and CDR2 (germline): KGHSH, LQKENI. Trimming removed 3 bases from V and 0 bases from J, with 2 bases in between. The entire variable domain, with the rest obtained from reference TRBV18 and TRBJ1-1, is as follows: NAGVMQNPRHLVRRRGQEARLRCSPMKGHSHVYWYRQLPEEGLKFMVYLQKENIIDESGMPKERFSAEFPKEGPSILRIQQVVRGDSAAYFCASSPLNTEAFFGQGTRLTVV.

Only one count was recorded for this clone. The chain links TRBV29-1 to TRBJ1-1; 7 bases map to TRBD1. V gave up 7 bases and J gave up 0 bases; unmatched junction bases: 5. Germline V gives CDR1 SQVTM, CDR2 ANQGSEA. This CDR3 has 13 residues. The CDR3 DNA is TGCAGCGCACGGGACAGAATGAACACTGAAGCTTTCTTT. Translated, it gives CSARDRMNTEAFF.

The rearrangement links TRBV7-9 to TRBJ2-5, with D perhaps matching TRBD2 (5 bases). V was pared by 5 bases and J by 1 base, with 14 bases between. The CDR3 runs 15 residues. Germline V gene data show CDR1 as SEHNR and CDR2 as FQNEAQ (reference sequence). The CDR3 region is CASSPRLATQETQYF. The CDR3 coding sequence is TGTGCCAGCAGCCCACGTCTAGCAACCCAAGAGACCCAGTACTTC.

The chain combines TRBV5-1 with TRBJ2-3, with D unclear. CDR1 and CDR2 from the germline V gene are SGHRS and YFSETQ. Trimming removed 0 bases from V and 4 bases from J, with 9 bases in between. There are 14 residues in the CDR3. The CDR3 loop is CASSLGSGADTQYF. CDR3 nucleotide sequence: TGCGCCAGCAGCTTGGGTTCGGGCGCAGATACGCAGTATTTT.

The chain uses TRBV5-1 and TRBJ2-5, with 9 positions matching TRBD1. This CDR3 has 15 residues. CDR1 is SGHRS and CDR2 is YFSETQ in the germline V gene. V shed 2 bases, J shed 5 bases, and the junction held 7 bases outside the gene matches. CDR3: CASSLTGGLMETQYF. For the CDR3, the DNA is TGCGCCAGCAGCTTAACAGGGGGCCTAATGGAGACCCAGTACTTC.

Comments on this clone: The same CDR3 can be traced to other DNA sequences in this sample. The chain recombines TRBV9 with TRBJ1-1, with TRBD1 matching over 9 bases. The CDR3 spans 14 residues. The germline CDR1 and CDR2 sequences are SGDLS and YYNGEE. With V trimmed by 3 bases and J by 4 bases, 4 bases remained unmatched. The CDR3 here is CASSARDRATEAFF. The CDR3 region has the DNA TGTGCCAGCAGCGCTCGGGACAGGGCCACTGAAGCTTTCTTT. The full variable domain, with the rest looked up from reference TRBV9 and TRBJ1-1, is DSGVTQTPKHLITATGQRVTLRCSPRSGDLSVYWYQQSLDQGLQFLIQYYNGEERAKGNILERFSAQQFPDLHSELNLSSLELGDSALYFCASSARDRATEAFFGQGTRLTVV.

This clone was seen once. The chain is built from TRBV6-1 and TRBJ1-5; 9 bases map to TRBD1. After removal of 6 bases from V and 4 bases from J, the junction contained 4 bases not matched to a gene. Germline CDR1 and CDR2: MNHNS and SASEGT. CDR3 length: 14 amino acids. Written as DNA, the CDR3 is TGTGCCAGCAGACGGACAGGGGAGAATCAGCCCCAGCATTTT. Its translation: CASRRTGENQPQHF.

This clone was seen only once. V is TRBV20-1 and J is TRBJ2-1; D is ambiguous. V was shortened by 3 bases and J by 7 bases, with 7 bases between the two germline ends. Germline V lookup: CDR1 DFQATT, CDR2 SNEGSKA (reference sequence). This CDR3 has 11 amino acids. In DNA, the CDR3 is TGCAGTGCTAGGGTCCCGAATGAGCAGTTCTTC. Protein sequence: CSARVPNEQFF.

V and J are TRBV7-2 and TRBJ1-4; D may be TRBD1 (5 bases). The CDR3 totals 14 residues. Germline loops: CDR1 SGHTA, CDR2 FQGNSA. V was clipped by 3 bases and J by 7 bases, with 12 bases between them. The CDR3 is CASSLLGEREKLFF. The DNA for the CDR3 is TGTGCCAGCAGCTTGTTGGGGGAACGTGAAAAACTGTTTTTT.

The rearrangement joins TRBV5-4 to TRBJ2-7; TRBD1 aligns across 10 bases. The CDR3 covers 15 residues. The germline gives CDR1 SGHNT, CDR2 YYREEE (reference sequence). V shed 3 bases, J shed 1 base, and the junction held 4 bases outside the gene matches. This CDR3 reads CASSSGQGISYEQYF. In DNA, the CDR3 is TGTGCCAGCAGCTCGGGACAGGGGATATCCTACGAGCAGTACTTC.

The chain is built from TRBV19 and TRBJ2-7; D might be TRBD2 (5 bases). V shed 4 bases and J shed 0 bases, with 16 bases lying between them. Germline V gene lookup returns CDR1 LNHDA and CDR2 SQIVND (reference sequence). The CDR3 sequence is 16 residues long. Written as DNA, the CDR3 is TGTGCCAGTAGTACAAGATGGACTCCCAGCTCCTACGAGCAGTACTTC. This sequence encodes CASSTRWTPSSYEQYF. The full variable domain, with the rest looked up from reference TRBV19 and TRBJ2-7, is DGGITQSPKYLFRKEGQNVTLSCEQNLNHDAMYWYRQDPGQGLRLIYYSQIVNDFQKGDIAEGYSVSREKKESFPLTVTSAQKNPTAFYLCASSTRWTPSSYEQYFGPGTRLTVT.

The chain carries TRBV10-3 and TRBJ1-5; the match to TRBD1 covers 7 bases. This CDR3 has 14 amino acids. In germline, CDR1 is ENHRY, CDR2 SYGVKD. The trim removed 5 bases at V and 7 bases at J, leaving 8 bases unmatched. Here the CDR3 DNA reads TGTGCCATCAGTCCCACAGGGGAGGGCCAGCCCCAGCATTTT. This translates into CAISPTGEGQPQHF.

The CDR3 DNA follows: TGTGCCAGCAGCCAAGAATCCTTTAGTCCAGGACAGGGGCAAAGGAACTATGGCTACACCTTC. Translating it yields CASSQESFSPGQGQRNYGYTF. The chain uses TRBV4-2 and TRBJ1-2; 9 nucleotides agree with TRBD1. Germline V gene data show CDR1 as LGHNA and CDR2 as YNFKEQ. The trim removed 0 bases at V and 2 bases at J, leaving 19 bases unmatched. The CDR3 length is 21 residues.